What follows are 8 T cell receptor beta chains derived from one specimen sequenced in a study of OX40 agonist ivuxolimab in advanced cancers. Sequenced by immunoSEQ multiplex PCR; TCRdb stores in-frame clones only, minus some. The table has 70,000 to 80,000 clones, about 94% seen once. The specimen was CD4+ or CD8+ T cells sorted from blood, collected in a trial of the OX40 agonist ivuxolimab. Receptor source: an adult with an advanced solid tumor such as melanoma, head and neck, liver or kidney cancer.

The chain has TRBV4-3 and TRBJ1-2; D is perhaps TRBD1 (5 bases). CDR1 is LGHNA, CDR2 YSLEER, per germline. The CDR3 has 15 amino acids. Trimming pared 6 bases from V and 2 bases from J, leaving 16 bases between. The CDR3 bases are TGCGCCAGCAGGTTTCACCGGGACGGGAACTATGGCTACACCTTC. Protein product: CASRFHRDGNYGYTF.

The rearrangement uses TRBV4-3 and TRBJ2-1; 9 bases map to TRBD2. Germline lookup yields CDR1 LGHNA and CDR2 YSLEER. Trimming at V came to 0 bases and at J to 0 bases, leaving 3 bases not matched to a gene. There are 17 residues in the CDR3. The CDR3 DNA reads as TGCGCCAGCAGCCAAGAAGGACTAGCGAGCTCCTACAATGAGCAGTTCTTC. Translating gives CASSQEGLASSYNEQFF.

The rearrangement joins TRBV30 to TRBJ1-5, with 11 bases fitting TRBD1. J lost 6 bases, V lost 3 bases, and 7 bases had no gene match. The CDR3 is 15 residues long. In germline, CDR1 is GTSNPN, CDR2 SVGIG (reference sequence). The CDR3 DNA follows: TGTGCCTGGAGCGTCGGGGGGACAGGGGGTCAGCCCCAGCATTTT. It encodes CAWSVGGTGGQPQHF.

This clone occurred once. The rearrangement links TRBV29-1 to TRBJ2-7; D is ambiguous. Trimming took 0 bases from V and 2 from J, leaving 14 bases between them. This CDR3 has 15 residues. Looked up from germline, CDR1 is SQVTM and CDR2 is ANQGSEA. CDR3 DNA: TGCAGCGTTGAAGATCTACATGGTATAACCTACGAGCAGTACTTC. Translated, it gives CSVEDLHGITYEQYF.

The chain has TRBV4-2 and TRBJ2-3, with 9 positions matching TRBD2. V trimming: 4 bases; J trimming: 1 base; junction bases outside the gene matches: 3. This CDR3 region has 15 residues. CDR1 is LGHNA and CDR2 is YNFKEQ in the germline V gene. This CDR3 is CASSLAGEGTDTQYF. The CDR3 DNA follows: TGTGCCAGCAGCCTAGCGGGAGAGGGCACAGATACGCAGTATTTT.

V is TRBV27 and J is TRBJ2-2; D possibly corresponds to TRBD1 (5 bases). Germline V gives CDR1 MNHEY, CDR2 SMNVEV (reference sequence). This CDR3 region has 13 residues. Trimming removed 6 bases from V and 5 bases from J, with 10 bases in between. Here the CDR3 reads CASSPRETGELFF. CDR3 coding DNA: TGTGCCAGCAGCCCCAGGGAAACCGGGGAGCTGTTTTTT.

The chain combines TRBV10-1 with TRBJ2-7; D uncertain. Deletions cut 4 bases from V and 4 bases from J, with 2 bases between. This CDR3 is 10 amino acids long. From germline, CDR1 is WNHNN and CDR2 SYGVQD (reference sequence). This chain's CDR3 is CASSGYEQYF. The CDR3 bases are TGCGCCAGCAGTGGGTACGAGCAGTACTTC.

V and J are TRBV5-1 and TRBJ2-1; D ambiguous. This CDR3 contains 13 residues. Germline V CDR1 and CDR2: SGHRS, YFSETQ. V was trimmed by 0 bases and J by 10 bases, leaving 11 bases between them. CDR3 region: CASSLEVGPEQFF. CDR3 bases: TGCGCCAGCAGCTTGGAAGTAGGACCCGAGCAGTTCTTC.